Sequencing of this T cell receptor beta chain was carried out in a study of early T cells in non-severe SARS-CoV-2 infection. On the study more broadly: The sequenced material was bulk RNA from unsorted whole blood, and its chains were unpaired. General study points: VDJdb matches were skewed toward anti-spike CD8 T cell responses.

Points on this clonotype: Antigen: not known.

The protocol attached unique molecular identifiers to individual cDNA molecules. MiXCR was run by TCRdb on the 5' RACE reads, yielding one entry per CDR3 protein. The data hold about 33,000 distinct CDR3 sequences, with 5% to 6.5% observed a single time. The V gene lost 1 base and the J gene lost 4 bases, with 7 bases spanning the gap. In germline, CDR1 is MNHEY, CDR2 SVGEGT. CDR3 length: 13 residues. This clonotype was sampled from an adult who was a healthcare worker with PCR-confirmed SARS-CoV-2 infection or an uninfected control (not recorded which). Sequencing used whole blood. V is TRBV6-2 or TRBV6-3 and J is TRBJ1-2; D is unclear. The CDR3 reads CASSYFQSYGYTF. Written as DNA, the CDR3 is TGTGCCAGCAGTTACTTCCAGAGCTATGGCTACACCTTC.